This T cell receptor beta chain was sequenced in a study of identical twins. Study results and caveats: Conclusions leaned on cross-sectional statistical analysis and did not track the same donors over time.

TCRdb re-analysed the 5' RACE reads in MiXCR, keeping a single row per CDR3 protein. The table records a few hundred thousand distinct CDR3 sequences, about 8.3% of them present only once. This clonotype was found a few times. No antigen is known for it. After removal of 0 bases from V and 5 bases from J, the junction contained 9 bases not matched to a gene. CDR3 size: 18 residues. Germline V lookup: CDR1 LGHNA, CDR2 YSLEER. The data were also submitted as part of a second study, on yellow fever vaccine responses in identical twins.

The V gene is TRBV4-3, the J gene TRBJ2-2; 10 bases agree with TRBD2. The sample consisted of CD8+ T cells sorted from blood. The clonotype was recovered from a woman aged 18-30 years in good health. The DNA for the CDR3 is TGCGCCAGCAGCCAAGATTCACTAGCGGGAATCCCAACCGGGGAGCTGTTTTTT. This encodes CASSQDSLAGIPTGELFF.